The rows below give T cell receptor beta chains drawn from one sample of a study of blood T cells in healthy people across ages. Using its own MiXCR run on the 5' RACE reads, TCRdb lists one record per CDR3 protein. The sample carries 500,000 to 650,000 distinct CDR3 sequences, roughly a quarter recorded once. These data were likewise used in another study, on T cells of mothers and their children.

The sequencing sample was made of blood. These receptor sequences come from a boy aged 2-15 years in good health. The CDR3 runs from the conserved cysteine through the conserved F or W. D genes are given only for firm matches. Some rows mark clone size as missing; the rest say once, few, many or name a class of expanded clone.

v_call	j_call	clone_size	d_call	cdr3_nt	cdr3_aa
TRBV6-1	TRBJ2-3	NA	TRBD2	TGTGCCAGCAGTTGGCTAGCGGGAGAACCGGATACGCAGTATTTT	CASSWLAGEPDTQYF
TRBV11-2	TRBJ1-1	NA	NA	TGTGCCAGCAGGAACACTGAAGCTTTCTTT	CASRNTEAFF
TRBV29-1	TRBJ2-7	few	TRBD2	TGCAGCGTTGGGCTGACTAGCGAAGGCGAGCAGTACTTC	CSVGLTSEGEQYF
TRBV5-1	TRBJ2-5	few	TRBD1	TGCGCCAGCAGCGTGGGACAGGCCCAAGAGACCCAGTACTTC	CASSVGQAQETQYF
TRBV7-9	TRBJ2-5	NA	NA	TGTGCCAGCAGCTTAGCGCTAGGGCTAGCCGAGGCCCAGTACTTC	CASSLALGLAEAQYF
TRBV20-1	TRBJ2-5	few	NA	TGCAGTGCCCAGGGACTCGAAGGGGAGACCCAGTACTTC	CSAQGLEGETQYF
TRBV12-3/TRBV12-4	TRBJ2-7	many	TRBD1	TGTGCCAGCAGCTTACAGGGGAACGAGCAGTACTTC	CASSLQGNEQYF
TRBV3-1	TRBJ2-3	few	TRBD2	TGCGCCAGCAGCCAAGTAGCGGGGGGCACAGATACGCAGTATTTT	CASSQVAGGTDTQYF
TRBV25-1	TRBJ1-5	NA	NA	TGTGCCAGCCGGTCACTCGTCGGAGCAGGCAATCAGCCTCAGCATTTT	CASRSLVGAGNQPQHF
TRBV6-2/TRBV6-3	TRBJ2-2	NA	NA	TGTGCCAGCAGTCCACCGGGACAAATCAACACCGGGGAGCTGTTTTTT	CASSPPGQINTGELFF
TRBV14	TRBJ2-1	few	NA	TGTGCCAGCAGCCAAGAAGACTATTTTCAGTTCTTC	CASSQEDYFQFF
TRBV20-1	TRBJ2-2	NA	NA	TGCAGTGCCTGGGACCGATACACCGGGGAGCTGTTTTTT	CSAWDRYTGELFF
TRBV9	TRBJ2-1	NA	TRBD2	TGTGCCAGCGCCACTAGCGGGGGGGGCAATGAGCAGTTCTTC	CASATSGGGNEQFF
TRBV7-2	TRBJ1-1	NA	NA	TGTGCCAGCTGTAGGGCGCGAGGTAGCACTGAAGCTTTCTTT	CASCRARGSTEAFF
TRBV20-1	TRBJ2-5	few	NA	TGCAGTGCATCCAGGGGCCTATCGAGGGAGACCCAGTACTTC	CSASRGLSRETQYF
TRBV6-5	TRBJ2-5	NA	NA	TGTGCCAGCGGTACGGCGGGGCGGGAGACCCAGTACTTC	CASGTAGRETQYF
TRBV10-3	TRBJ2-7	NA	NA	TGTGCCATCAGTGAAAGGCAGGGGCGATCCTACGAGCAGTACTTC	CAISERQGRSYEQYF
TRBV12-5	TRBJ1-2	few	NA	TGTGCTAGTGGTTCATTAGTGGCCGACGGGGGCTACACCTTC	CASGSLVADGGYTF
TRBV30	TRBJ1-6	NA	TRBD1	TGTGCCTGCGGGGACAGGGATTCACCCCTCCACTTT	CACGDRDSPLHF
TRBV12-3/TRBV12-4	TRBJ2-1	NA	NA	TGTGCCAGCAGGGGAGCGGCGTACAATGAGCAGTTCTTC	CASRGAAYNEQFF
TRBV7-6	TRBJ2-7	many	TRBD2	TGTGCCAGCAGCACAGGGACTAGCGGAAGCTCCTACGAGCAGTACTTC	CASSTGTSGSSYEQYF
TRBV19	TRBJ2-7	NA	NA	TGTGCCCAGTACCAAGGGACGACAGGCCCTTCTAGGGAGCAGTACTTC	CAQYQGTTGPSREQYF
TRBV27	TRBJ2-7	few	NA	TGTGCCAGCAGTTTAATTCAACAGGGGGGGTACGAGCAGTACTTC	CASSLIQQGGYEQYF
TRBV7-2	TRBJ1-6	few	NA	TGTGCCAGCAGCTTCCTCCCCCTGGTTTTATATTCACCCCTCCACTTT	CASSFLPLVLYSPLHF